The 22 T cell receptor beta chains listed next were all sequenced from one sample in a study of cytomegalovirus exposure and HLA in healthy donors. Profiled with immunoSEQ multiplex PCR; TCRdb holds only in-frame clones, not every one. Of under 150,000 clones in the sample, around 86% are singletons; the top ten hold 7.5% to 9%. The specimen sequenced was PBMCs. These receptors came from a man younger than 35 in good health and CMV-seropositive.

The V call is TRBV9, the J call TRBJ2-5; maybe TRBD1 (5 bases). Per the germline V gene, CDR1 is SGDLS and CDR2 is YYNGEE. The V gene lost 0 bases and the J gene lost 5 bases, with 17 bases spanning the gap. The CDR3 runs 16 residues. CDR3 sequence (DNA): TGTGCCAGCAGCGTAGCGGTGGCAGGGCTGGTGGAGACCCAGTACTTC. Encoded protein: CASSVAVAGLVETQYF.

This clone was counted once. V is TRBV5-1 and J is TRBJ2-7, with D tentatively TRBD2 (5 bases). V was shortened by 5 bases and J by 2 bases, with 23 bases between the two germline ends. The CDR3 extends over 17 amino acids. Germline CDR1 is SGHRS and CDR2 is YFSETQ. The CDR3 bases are TGCGCCAGCAGTAGGGCACTCCAAGGTTCGGGGACCTACGAGCAGTACTTC. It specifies CASSRALQGSGTYEQYF. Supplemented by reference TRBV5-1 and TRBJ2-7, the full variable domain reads KAGVTQTPRYLIKTRGQQVTLSCSPISGHRSVSWYQQTPGQGLQFLFEYFSETQRNKGNFPGRFSGRQFSNSRSEMNVSTLELGDSALYLCASSRALQGSGTYEQYFGPGTRLTVT.

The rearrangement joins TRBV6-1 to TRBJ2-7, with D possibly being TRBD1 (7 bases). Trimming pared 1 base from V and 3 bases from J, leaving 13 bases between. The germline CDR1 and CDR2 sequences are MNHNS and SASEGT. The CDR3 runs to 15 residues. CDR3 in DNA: TGTGCCAGCAGTGAAGGGAGGGGGCGCTTCTACGAGCAGTACTTC. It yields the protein CASSEGRGRFYEQYF.

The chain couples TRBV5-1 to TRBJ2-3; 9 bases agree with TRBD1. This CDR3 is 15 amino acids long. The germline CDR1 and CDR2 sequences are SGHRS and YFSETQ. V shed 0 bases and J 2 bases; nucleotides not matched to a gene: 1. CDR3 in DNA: TGCGCCAGCAGCTTGGGGGACAGGGACACAGATACGCAGTATTTT. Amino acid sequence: CASSLGDRDTDTQYF.

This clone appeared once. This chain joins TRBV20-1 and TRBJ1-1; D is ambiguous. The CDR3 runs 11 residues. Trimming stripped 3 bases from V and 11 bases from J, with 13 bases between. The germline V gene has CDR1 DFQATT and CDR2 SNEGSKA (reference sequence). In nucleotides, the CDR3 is TGCAGTGCTAGTTCTCAAGAGGAGGCTTTCTTT. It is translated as CSASSQEEAFF.

The CDR3 coding sequence is TGTGCCAGCTCACCACCAACGACATCCTATGGCTACACCTTC. Amino acid sequence: CASSPPTTSYGYTF. The genes are TRBV18 and TRBJ1-2; D is ambiguous. Germline V gene lookup returns CDR1 KGHSH and CDR2 LQKENI. CDR3 length: 14 amino acids. V lost 0 bases to trimming and J lost 4 bases, with 9 bases between them.

CDR3 bases: TGTGCCAGCAGGGGTCCAGGACAGGGAAACACTGAAGCTTTCTTT. Its protein product is CASRGPGQGNTEAFF. The V gene is TRBV25-1, the J gene TRBJ1-1, with 8 bases that match TRBD1. Germline trimming cut 6 bases from V and 2 bases from J; bases unmatched to any gene: 8. CDR1 is MGHDK and CDR2 is SYGVNS in the germline V gene. This CDR3 is built from 15 residues.

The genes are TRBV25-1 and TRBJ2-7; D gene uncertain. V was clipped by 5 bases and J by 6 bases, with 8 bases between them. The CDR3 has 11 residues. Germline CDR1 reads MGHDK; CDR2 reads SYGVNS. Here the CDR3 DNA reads TGTGCCAGCAGTCCAGGAACCGAGCAGTACTTC. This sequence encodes CASSPGTEQYF.

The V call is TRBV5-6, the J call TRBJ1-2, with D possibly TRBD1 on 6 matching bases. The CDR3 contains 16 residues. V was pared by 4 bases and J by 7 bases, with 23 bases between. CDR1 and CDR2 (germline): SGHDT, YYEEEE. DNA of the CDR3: TGTGCCAGCAGCCACGAGGTCGCAGGGGAATGGTTTGGCTACACCTTC. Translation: CASSHEVAGEWFGYTF.

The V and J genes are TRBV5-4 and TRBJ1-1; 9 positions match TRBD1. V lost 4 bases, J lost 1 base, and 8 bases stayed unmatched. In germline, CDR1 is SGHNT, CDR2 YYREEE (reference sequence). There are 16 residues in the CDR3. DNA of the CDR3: TGTGCCAGCAGCCCCCAGACAGGGGGGTCGAACACTGAAGCTTTCTTT. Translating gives CASSPQTGGSNTEAFF.

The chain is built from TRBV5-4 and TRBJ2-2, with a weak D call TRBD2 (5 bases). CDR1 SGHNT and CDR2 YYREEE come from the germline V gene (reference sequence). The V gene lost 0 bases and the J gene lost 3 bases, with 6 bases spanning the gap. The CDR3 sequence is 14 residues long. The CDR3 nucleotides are TGTGCCAGCAGCTTGGGGACTGACACCGGGGAGCTGTTTTTT. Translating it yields CASSLGTDTGELFF.

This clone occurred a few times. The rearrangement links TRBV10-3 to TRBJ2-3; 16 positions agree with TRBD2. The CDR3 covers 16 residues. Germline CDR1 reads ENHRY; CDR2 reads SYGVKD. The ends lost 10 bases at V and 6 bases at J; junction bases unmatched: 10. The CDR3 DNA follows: TGTGCCACCAAAACCGGGACTAGCGGGAGGGGTGATACGCAGTATTTT. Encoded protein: CATKTGTSGRGDTQYF.

The CDR3 region has the DNA TGTGCCAGCAGCTCCGGTCCGTACGAGCAGTACTTC. As protein: CASSSGPYEQYF. The chain combines TRBV6-5 with TRBJ2-7; D gene uncertain. Germline CDR1 and CDR2: MNHEY and SVGAGI. V gave up 6 bases and J gave up 4 bases, with 10 bases separating them. The CDR3 runs 12 residues.

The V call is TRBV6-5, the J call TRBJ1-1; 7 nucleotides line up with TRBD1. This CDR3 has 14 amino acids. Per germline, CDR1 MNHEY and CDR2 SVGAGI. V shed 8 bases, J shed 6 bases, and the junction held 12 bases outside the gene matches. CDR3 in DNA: TGTGCCAGCCGGATCCGGAACAGGGGAGCTGAAGCTTTCTTT. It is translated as CASRIRNRGAEAFF.

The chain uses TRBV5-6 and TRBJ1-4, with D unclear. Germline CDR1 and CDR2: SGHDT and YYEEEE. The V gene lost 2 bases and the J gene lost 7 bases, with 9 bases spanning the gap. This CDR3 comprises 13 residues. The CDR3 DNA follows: TGTGCCAGCAGCTTACTCGGTGGTGAAAAACTGTTTTTT. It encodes CASSLLGGEKLFF.

The CDR3 sequence is CASRLAGTDTQYF. CDR3 nucleotides: TGCGCCAGCAGGCTAGCGGGAACAGATACGCAGTATTTT. This chain uses TRBV5-1 with TRBJ2-3; 9 bases line up with TRBD2. V lost 5 bases to trimming and J lost 3 bases; unmatched junction nucleotides: 1. The CDR3 loop spans 13 amino acids. Germline V gives CDR1 SGHRS, CDR2 YFSETQ. The entire variable domain, with the rest obtained from reference TRBV5-1 and TRBJ2-3, is as follows: KAGVTQTPRYLIKTRGQQVTLSCSPISGHRSVSWYQQTPGQGLQFLFEYFSETQRNKGNFPGRFSGRQFSNSRSEMNVSTLELGDSALYLCASRLAGTDTQYFGPGTRLTVL.

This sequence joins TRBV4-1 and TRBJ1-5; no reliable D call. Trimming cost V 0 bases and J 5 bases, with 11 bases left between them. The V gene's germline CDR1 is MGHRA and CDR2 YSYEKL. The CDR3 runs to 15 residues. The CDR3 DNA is TGCGCCAGCAGCCAAGAGGCCACACCCGATCAGCCCCAGCATTTT. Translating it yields CASSQEATPDQPQHF.

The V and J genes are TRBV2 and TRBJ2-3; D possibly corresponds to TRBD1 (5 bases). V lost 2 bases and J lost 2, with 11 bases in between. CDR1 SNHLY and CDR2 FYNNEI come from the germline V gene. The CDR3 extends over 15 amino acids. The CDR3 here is CASSEFGASTDTQYF. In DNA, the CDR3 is TGTGCCAGCAGTGAATTTGGGGCCTCCACAGATACGCAGTATTTT. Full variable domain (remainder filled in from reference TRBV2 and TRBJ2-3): EPEVTQTPSHQVTQMGQEVILRCVPISNHLYFYWYRQILGQKVEFLVSFYNNEISEKSEIFDDQFSVERPDGSNFTLKIRSTKLEDSAMYFCASSEFGASTDTQYFGPGTRLTVL.

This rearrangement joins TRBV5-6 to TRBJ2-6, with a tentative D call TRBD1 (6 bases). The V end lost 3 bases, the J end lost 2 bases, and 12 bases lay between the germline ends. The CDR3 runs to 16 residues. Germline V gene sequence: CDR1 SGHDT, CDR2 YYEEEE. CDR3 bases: TGTGCCAGCAGCTGGTTTACAGGGACTGGGGCCAACGTCCTGACTTTC. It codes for CASSWFTGTGANVLTF.

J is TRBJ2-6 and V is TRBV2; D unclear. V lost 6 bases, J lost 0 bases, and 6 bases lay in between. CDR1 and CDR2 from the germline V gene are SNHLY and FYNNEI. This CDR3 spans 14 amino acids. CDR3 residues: CASRVDSGANVLTF. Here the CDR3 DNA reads TGTGCCAGCAGAGTAGACTCTGGGGCCAACGTCCTGACTTTC.

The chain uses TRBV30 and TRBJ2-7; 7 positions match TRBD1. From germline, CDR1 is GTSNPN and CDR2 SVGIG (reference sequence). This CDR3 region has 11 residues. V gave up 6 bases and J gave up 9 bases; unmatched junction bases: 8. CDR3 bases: TGTGCCTGCCGAAGGGGGCTTGGGCAGTACTTC. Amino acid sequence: CACRRGLGQYF.

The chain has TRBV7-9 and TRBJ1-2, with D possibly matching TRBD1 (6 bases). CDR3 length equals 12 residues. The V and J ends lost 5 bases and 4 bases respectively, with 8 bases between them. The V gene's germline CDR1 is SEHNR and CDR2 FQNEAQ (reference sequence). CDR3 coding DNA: TGTGCCAGCAGCACGGACAGCTATGGCTACACCTTC. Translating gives CASSTDSYGYTF.